The entry below gives a single T cell receptor beta chain sequence along with its context. TCRdb keeps only in-frame clones here, not all; method: immunoSEQ multiplex PCR. There are 200,000 to 250,000 clones in the sample; approximately 86% occur only once, and 5.5% to 7.5% lies in the top ten. The sample is drawn from a study of blood T cell repertoires in COVID-19. This CDR3 spans 17 amino acids. The sequenced sample was peripheral blood. The receptor's source is a woman aged 60 to 75 with active or convalescent COVID-19. J is TRBJ2-1 and V is TRBV21-1; the table calls TRBD2, which could not be checked here. TRBV21-1 is a documented pseudogene. CDR3 DNA: TGTGCCAGCAACCCTAAGCCTACTAGCGGGAGGTACAATGAGCAGTTCTTC. Its protein is CASNPKPTSGRYNEQFF.